This T cell receptor beta chain was captured in a study of spatial heterogeneity in lung cancer. Time point: sample taken at primary tumor resection. Donation came from 70 or so patients with untreated early-stage non-small cell lung cancer. TCRdb ran MiXCR on the 5' RACE reads and lists one entry per CDR3 protein. The sample yields roughly 48,000 distinct CDR3 sequences, over 4.5% seen once. The sample holds many counts of this clonotype. Sample: PBMCs, taken at surgery. The clonotype was recovered from a male donor with early-stage non-small cell lung cancer.

CDR3: CASSYLVGAGTGANVLTF. Written as DNA, the CDR3 is TGTGCCAGCAGTTACCTCGTTGGAGCGGGGACTGGGGCCAACGTCCTGACTTTC. V usage is TRBV6-2 or TRBV6-3 and J usage is TRBJ2-6; 7 nucleotides line up with TRBD2. CDR3 size: 18 residues. Germline V gene sequence: CDR1 MNHEY, CDR2 SVGEGT. The ends lost 2 bases at V and 2 bases at J; junction bases unmatched: 9.